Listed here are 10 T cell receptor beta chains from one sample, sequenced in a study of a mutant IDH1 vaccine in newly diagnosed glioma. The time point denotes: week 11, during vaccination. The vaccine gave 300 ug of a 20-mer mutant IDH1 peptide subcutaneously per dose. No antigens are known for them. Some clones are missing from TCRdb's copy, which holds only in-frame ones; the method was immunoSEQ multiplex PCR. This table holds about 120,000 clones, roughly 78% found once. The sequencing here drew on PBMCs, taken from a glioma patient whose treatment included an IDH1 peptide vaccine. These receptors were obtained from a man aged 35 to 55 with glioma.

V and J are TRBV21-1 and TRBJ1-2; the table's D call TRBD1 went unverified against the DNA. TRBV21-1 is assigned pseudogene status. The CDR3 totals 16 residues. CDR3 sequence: CASSKYQDRGDYGYTF. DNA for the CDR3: TGTGCCAGCAGCAAATATCAAGACAGGGGGGACTATGGCTACACCTTC.

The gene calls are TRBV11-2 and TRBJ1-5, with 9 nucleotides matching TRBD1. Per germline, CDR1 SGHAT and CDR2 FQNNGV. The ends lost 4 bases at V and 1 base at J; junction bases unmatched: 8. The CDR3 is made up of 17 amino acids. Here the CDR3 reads CASSSRTGQGSNQPQHF. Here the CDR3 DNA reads TGTGCCAGCAGCTCGAGAACGGGACAGGGCAGCAATCAGCCCCAGCATTTT.

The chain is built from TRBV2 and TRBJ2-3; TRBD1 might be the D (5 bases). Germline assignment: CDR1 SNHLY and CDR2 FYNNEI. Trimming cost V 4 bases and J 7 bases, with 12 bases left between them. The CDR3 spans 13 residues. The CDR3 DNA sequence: TGTGCCAGCAGTGCACTATACAGGAATACGCAGTATTTT. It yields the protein CASSALYRNTQYF.

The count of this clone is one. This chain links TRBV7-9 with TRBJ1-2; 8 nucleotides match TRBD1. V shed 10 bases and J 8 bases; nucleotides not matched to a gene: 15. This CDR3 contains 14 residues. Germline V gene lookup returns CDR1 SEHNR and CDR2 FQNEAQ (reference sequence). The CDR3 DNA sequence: TGTGCCATATCTCCCCAGGGGGCTTTATACGGCTACACCTTC. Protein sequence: CAISPQGALYGYTF.

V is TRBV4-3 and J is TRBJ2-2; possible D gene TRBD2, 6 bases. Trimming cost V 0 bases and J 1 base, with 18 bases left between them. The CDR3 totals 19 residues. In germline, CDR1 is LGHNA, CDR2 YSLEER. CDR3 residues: CASSQDTSTWGVNTGELFF. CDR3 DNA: TGCGCCAGCAGCCAAGATACCTCTACCTGGGGGGTGAACACCGGGGAGCTGTTTTTT.

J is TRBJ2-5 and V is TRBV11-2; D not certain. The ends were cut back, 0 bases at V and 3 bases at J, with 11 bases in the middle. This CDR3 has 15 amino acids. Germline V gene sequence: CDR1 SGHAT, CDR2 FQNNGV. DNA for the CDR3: TGTGCCAGCAGCTTAGAGTGGGCAGTAAAAGAGACCCAGTACTTC. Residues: CASSLEWAVKETQYF.

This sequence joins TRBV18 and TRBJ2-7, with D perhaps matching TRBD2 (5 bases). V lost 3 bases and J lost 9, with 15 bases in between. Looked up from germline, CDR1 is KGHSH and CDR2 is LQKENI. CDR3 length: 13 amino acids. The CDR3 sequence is CASSPPSSLGQYF. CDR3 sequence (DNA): TGTGCCAGCTCACCTCCTAGCTCCCTGGGGCAGTACTTC.

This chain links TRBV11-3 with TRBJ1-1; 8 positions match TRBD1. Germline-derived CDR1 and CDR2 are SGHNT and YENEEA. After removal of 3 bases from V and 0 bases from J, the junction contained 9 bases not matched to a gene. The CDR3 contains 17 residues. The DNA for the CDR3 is TGTGCCAGCAGCTTCACCGGGACAGGCAGGATGAACACTGAAGCTTTCTTT. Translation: CASSFTGTGRMNTEAFF.

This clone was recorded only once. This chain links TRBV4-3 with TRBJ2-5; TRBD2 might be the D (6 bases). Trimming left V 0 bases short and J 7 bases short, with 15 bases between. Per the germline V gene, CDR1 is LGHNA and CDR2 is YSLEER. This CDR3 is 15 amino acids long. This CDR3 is CASSQDLGGTGTQYF. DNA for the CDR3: TGCGCCAGCAGCCAAGATCTTGGAGGGACGGGGACCCAGTACTTC.

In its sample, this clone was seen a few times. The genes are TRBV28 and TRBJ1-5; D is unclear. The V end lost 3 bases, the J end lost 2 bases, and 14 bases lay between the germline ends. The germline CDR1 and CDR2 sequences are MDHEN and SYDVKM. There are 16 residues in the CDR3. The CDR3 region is CASSLIKGQGNQPQHF. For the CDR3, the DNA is TGTGCCAGCAGTTTGATTAAGGGCCAGGGCAATCAGCCCCAGCATTTT. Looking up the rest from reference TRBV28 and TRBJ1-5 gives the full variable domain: DVKVTQSSRYLVKRTGEKVFLECVQDMDHENMFWYRQDPGLGLRLIYFSYDVKMKEKGDIPEGYSVSREKKERFSLILESASTNQTSMYLCASSLIKGQGNQPQHFGDGTRLSIL.